Described below is a single TCR beta chain sequence and its context. It lacks a known antigen. No per-base quality is available; no much larger clone lies one base away. This sample is part of a study of PD-1 blockade in classical Hodgkin lymphoma (dated by TCRdb to 2018 to 2021). General notes on the study: Nivolumab dosing was 3 mg/kg intravenously every 2 weeks, continuing until either disease progression or unacceptable toxicity. To define a peripheral blood immune signature of response to PD-1 blockade in classical Hodgkin lymphoma, the study combined TCR beta sequencing with CyTOF. The study at large found these results: Baseline TCR diversity was reported as lower in newly diagnosed patients than in healthy donors, and lower still in relapsed/refractory patients. A significant rise by C4D1 was seen in CD4+ but not CD8+ TCR diversity (p=0.0027 vs p=0.16), with the rise being most apparent in complete responders (p=0.02). The study was restricted to a single clinical trial cohort, and the causes of repertoire differences, possibly disease activity or prior therapy, were left undefined. Lower diversity was observed in patients in whom nivolumab was started less than 1 year after ASCT, and these patients were excluded from later analyses so that confounding by immune reconstitution would be avoided. Among trial patients, those achieving complete response had baseline diversity similar to that of newly diagnosed patients, while diversity was significantly lower in partial responders and progressors.

Taken from cysteine to phenylalanine, the CDR3 has 15 residues. Only the CDR3 DNA is retained, 45 bases long and in frame from the first base. The germline V and J ends show losses of 5 bases and 5 bases respectively, and no gene match explains 10 bases of the junction. From a lookup of the germline V gene (reference sequence), CDR1 and CDR2 are PRHDT and FYEKMQ. The time point label, read with the paper, signifies: cycle 2 day 1 (C2D1) of nivolumab. Every trial patient had relapsed following autologous stem cell transplantation, and prior brentuximab vedotin exposure was what differed among cohorts A, B and C. The trial cohort was composed of some 57 patients with relapsed/refractory classical Hodgkin lymphoma, for whom complete response, partial response or progressive disease was recorded as best overall response. Trial patients were treated with single-agent nivolumab in the multi-cohort phase II CheckMate 205 trial. An independent review committee assessed best overall response by applying the 2007 International Working Group response criteria. PBMCs from the trial were collected at three points: immediately before nivolumab initiation (C1D1), and during therapy at cycle 2 day 1 and cycle 4 day 1. Peripheral blood was collected in 8 mL Vacutainer Cell Preparation Tubes, from which PBMCs were isolated by centrifugation and then cryopreserved.

The Qiagen DNeasy kit was used to extract genomic DNA both from unsorted PBMCs and from the negatively selected CD4+ and CD8+ fractions. TCR beta CDR3 regions were subjected to amplification by immunoSEQ multiplex PCR with primers that anneal to V and J segments. A synthetic immune receptor repertoire was used to minimize amplification bias, and remaining bias was computationally removed after sequencing. On the study's bioinformatics: Custom Python scripts were used to quantify repertoire diversity as the Shannon entropy index. Unsorted, CD4+ and CD8+ repertoires were analyzed separately, except in combined analyses where CD4+ and CD8+ sequences were merged in silico. Clonal expansion was defined as at least a 2-fold frequency increase after treatment relative to C1D1, with a pseudocount of 0.5 for undetected baseline clones. Singleton clones were defined as clones with 0 or 1 copy at C1D1, and non-singleton clones were defined as clones with 2 or more copies. By matching protein sequences in sorted samples from the same patient, clones expanded in unsorted samples were annotated as CD4+, CD8+ or unknown. Diversity changes from C1D1 to C4D1 were tested in paired samples using Wilcoxon tests. Here the immuneACCESS table is served through TCRdb, limited to in-frame sequences with V and J called. Missing clones are a known gap in these copies; in checked studies unresolved V genes cover under half, and the rest lacks a known reason. The V and J calls and clone size are taken from that table; D and trimming were inferred from the DNA. In this sample the table shows 29,000 or so clones, around 70% of which occur a single time. Clones ranked in the top ten supply roughly 3.5% of the sample.

The specimen comprised peripheral blood mononuclear cells (PBMCs), sampled before the second cycle of nivolumab. The chain was built from TRBV13 and TRBJ2-5; a stretch of 8 junction bases matches TRBD2. This sequence was found in a human donor with classical Hodgkin lymphoma. The bases read TGTGCCAGCAGCCCCCGGACTAGCATGGGGGAGACCCAGTACTTC. It is translated as CASSPRTSMGETQYF. Reference TRBV13 and TRBJ2-5 genes cover what lies past the CDR3, so the full variable domain is AAGVIQSPRHLIKEKRETATLKCYPIPRHDTVYWYQQGPGQDPQFLISFYEKMQSDKGSIPDRFSAQQFSDYHSELNMSSLELGDSALYFCASSPRTSMGETQYFGPGTRLLVL.